The rows below give T cell receptor beta chains drawn from one sample of a study of T cell clones after liver transplantation. The protocol was immunoSEQ multiplex PCR, while the TCRdb copy is restricted to in-frame clones and leaves out a portion. The sample includes 40,000 to 55,000 clones, just over 85% seen only once; the top ten take less than 2.5%. The sample here was CD4+ T cells from blood, taken 24 months after liver transplant. These receptors came from a human patient who received a liver transplant. Some T cells here may be from the graft donor. The CDR3 runs from the conserved cysteine through the conserved F or W. A D gene is named only where the DNA matches it firmly. The size field is filled for only some rows; it gives once, few, many or a size class.

CDR3	DNA	V	J	size	D
CASSQGPTDTQYF	TGTGCCAGCAGCCAGGGCCCCACAGATACGCAGTATTTT	TRBV4-2	TRBJ2-3	.	.
CASSGTVSQPQHF	TGTGCCAGCAGTGGGACAGTAAGTCAGCCCCAGCATTTT	TRBV2	TRBJ1-5	.	.
CASSLEQGRAKQYF	TGCGCCAGCAGCTTGGAACAAGGGCGGGCGAAGCAGTACTTC	TRBV5-1	TRBJ2-7	.	.
CASSSGTANYEQYF	TGCGCCAGCAGCTCAGGGACAGCTAACTACGAGCAGTACTTC	TRBV5-1	TRBJ2-7	.	TRBD1
CASRPTGNYGYTF	TGTGCCAGCAGGCCTACAGGGAACTATGGCTACACCTTC	TRBV5-6	TRBJ1-2	.	.
CASSPVLAGEQFF	TGTGCCAGCAGTCCAGTGCTAGCGGGTGAGCAGTTCTTC	TRBV6-6	TRBJ2-1	.	TRBD2
CASSLDTGDHTEAFF	TGTGCCAGCAGCTTGGATACGGGGGACCACACTGAAGCTTTCTTT	TRBV7-2	TRBJ1-1	.	.
CASSKLAGASTDTQYF	TGTGCCAGCAGTAAACTAGCGGGGGCTAGCACAGATACGCAGTATTTT	TRBV25-1	TRBJ2-3	.	TRBD2
CASREGRSNQPQHF	TGTGCCAGCAGAGAGGGTCGGAGCAATCAGCCCCAGCATTTT	TRBV28	TRBJ1-5	.	.
CASSGLGASRNEQYF	TGCGCCAGCAGTGGGCTCGGCGCATCCAGGAACGAGCAGTACTTC	TRBV10-1	TRBJ2-7	.	.
CASSLGTGIINSPLHF	TGTGCCAGCAGTTTAGGAACAGGGATAATTAATTCACCCCTCCACTTT	TRBV6-5	TRBJ1-6	.	.
CASSLDIGRGTEAFF	TGTGCCAGCAGCTTAGACATAGGGAGGGGCACTGAAGCTTTCTTT	TRBV7-2	TRBJ1-1	.	.
CASRSLRDRSF	TGTGCCAGCAGGAGTTTAAGGGACAGGAGCTTC	TRBV2	TRBJ2-7	few	TRBD1
CASSMGTGAYNEQFF	TGTGCCAGTAGTATGGGGACAGGCGCATACAATGAGCAGTTCTTC	TRBV19	TRBJ2-1	.	TRBD1
CASSLRDSGEVTYEQYF	TGCGCCAGCAGCTTAAGGGATAGCGGGGAAGTCACCTACGAGCAGTACTTC	TRBV5-1	TRBJ2-7	.	TRBD2
CASTPAVQHNEQFF	TGTGCCAGCACCCCAGCGGTACAACACAATGAGCAGTTCTTC	TRBV4-2	TRBJ2-1	.	.
CASSIDLTSGGLTKNIQYF	TGTGCCAGTAGTATAGATTTGACTAGCGGGGGACTTACCAAAAACATTCAGTACTTC	TRBV19	TRBJ2-4	.	TRBD2
CASSWRGRETQYF	TGTGCCAGCAGTTGGCGGGGGCGGGAGACCCAGTACTTC	TRBV7-8	TRBJ2-5	few	.
CASSSGGNSYEQYF	TGTGCCAGCAGTTCGGGGGGAAACTCCTACGAGCAGTACTTC	TRBV11-3	TRBJ2-7	.	TRBD2
CASSVTALSYNEQFF	TGTGCCAGCAGCGTAACAGCCCTGTCCTACAATGAGCAGTTCTTC	TRBV9	TRBJ2-1	.	.
CASTVADSSYNEQFF	TGCGCCAGCACCGTAGCGGATAGCTCCTACAATGAGCAGTTCTTC	TRBV5-1	TRBJ2-1	.	.
CASSHGGVHLYNEQFF	TGTGCCAGCAGCCACGGCGGGGTACACCTCTACAATGAGCAGTTCTTC	TRBV25-1	TRBJ2-1	few	.
CASSLFSRRNGRGYTDTQYF	TGTGCCAGCAGCTTATTTTCCCGGCGGAATGGGCGGGGTTACACAGATACGCAGTATTTT	TRBV13	TRBJ2-3	few	.
CASSAEGTTYEQYF	TGTGCCAGCAGTGCCGAGGGGACCACCTACGAGCAGTACTTC	TRBV2	TRBJ2-7	.	.